The clone carrying this T cell receptor (beta chain) was seen just once. These data are taken from a study of blood T cell repertoires in COVID-19. In the study overall: From the United States, Italy and Spain came samples of acute and convalescent COVID-19. Sample material is recorded as cDNA or gDNA derived from T cells, B-cell-depleted T cells, or PBMCs.

CDR1 and CDR2 (germline): SGHRS, YFSETQ. V lost 7 bases, J lost 4 bases, and 11 bases stayed unmatched. The CDR3 contains 15 residues. Original data processing: From reference gene primer amplification, estimates of nucleated cell counts were derived. Using immunoSEQ multiplex PCR, the repertoire was profiled, and TCRdb retains in-frame clones only, with some absent. The V and J calls and clone size come from that table; D and trimming were worked out from the DNA. The sample lists 200,000 to 250,000 clones, about 80% seen once, with under 2% in the top ten. The rearrangement links TRBV5-1 to TRBJ2-3; TRBD1 agrees at 8 bases. The sequence was obtained from a woman aged 80 or older with acute or convalescent COVID-19. Sequencing was carried out using peripheral blood. The CDR3 protein is CASGIARGLSDTQYF. The CDR3 coding sequence is TGCGCCAGCGGCATAGCCAGGGGGCTTTCAGATACGCAGTATTTT.